The subject of this entry is one T cell receptor (beta chain). Its antigen is as yet unknown. These data belong to a study of graft-versus-host responses after intestinal transplantation. Study-wide findings and caveats: Some GvH clones were seen earlier in gut or blood, suggesting intestinal origin.

The protocol was immunoSEQ multiplex PCR, while the TCRdb copy is restricted to in-frame clones and leaves out a portion. The sample carries more than 100,000 clones, 80% to 95% recorded once. The V segment lost 6 bases and the J segment 6 bases; nucleotides outside the gene matches: 10. There are 16 residues in the CDR3. Per the germline V gene, CDR1 is MDHEN and CDR2 is SYDVKM. This material consisted of unstimulated CD4+ T cells sorted from spleen or lymph node cells, taken before intestinal transplant. V gene TRBV28 combines with J gene TRBJ2-1; 11 nucleotides match TRBD1. The sequence derives from a human donor who received an intestinal transplant. The CDR3: CASRPAGTGGFNEQFF. CDR3 nucleotides: TGTGCCAGCAGACCGGCCGGGACAGGGGGGTTCAATGAGCAGTTCTTC.